This is a list of T cell receptor beta chains from one sample in a study of T-cell reconstitution after alpha-beta-depleted transplantation in children. TCRdb redid the calling of the PCR reads with MiXCR, one entry per CDR3 protein. The data show nearly 250,000 distinct CDR3 sequences, roughly 8.2% seen once. The sequencing used PBMCs, mostly from graft donor cells, collected 180 days after TCRalphabeta/CD19-depleted stem cell transplant. The source is a male patient younger than 18 who had a stem cell transplant for acute lymphoblastic leukemia, so the T cells may come from the graft donor. Both conserved end residues are part of each CDR3. D genes are given only for firm matches. Clone size appears in some rows only: once, few, many, or a class for an expanded clone.

J | D | V | size | CDR3 | DNA
TRBJ2-7 | NA | TRBV6-2/TRBV6-3 | many | CASSNTFYEQYF | TGTGCCAGCAGTAACACTTTCTACGAGCAGTACTTC
TRBJ2-6 | NA | TRBV20-1 | many | CSARGGTGANVLTF | TGCAGTGCTAGAGGGGGGACTGGGGCCAACGTCCTGACTTTC
TRBJ2-2 | TRBD2 | TRBV20-1 | many | CSARDLRGPLAGGPAGELFF | TGCAGTGCTAGAGATCTCAGGGGACCCCTAGCGGGAGGGCCGGCCGGGGAGCTGTTTTTT
TRBJ1-1 | NA | TRBV19 | NA | CASSPGLGWAFF | TGTGCCAGTAGCCCCGGACTGGGCTGGGCTTTCTTT
TRBJ2-2 | NA | TRBV20-1 | many | CSASRGALNTGELFF | TGCAGTGCTAGTCGTGGGGCCCTGAACACCGGGGAGCTGTTTTTT
TRBJ2-1 | TRBD1 | TRBV10-3 | many | CAISEGGGTGGYNEQFF | TGTGCCATCAGTGAAGGAGGGGGGACAGGGGGCTACAATGAGCAGTTCTTC
TRBJ2-7 | NA | TRBV18 | few | CASSPLGGGEQYF | TGTGCCAGCTCCCCGTTGGGGGGAGGAGAGCAGTACTTC
TRBJ1-1 | NA | TRBV5-1 | many | CASSSLANTEAFF | TGCGCCAGCAGCTCCTTAGCGAACACTGAAGCTTTCTTT
TRBJ1-4 | NA | TRBV15 | many | CATSSREANEKLFF | TGTGCCACCAGCAGCAGAGAAGCTAATGAAAAACTGTTTTTT
TRBJ2-2 | NA | TRBV29-1 | many | CSVEGPNLTGELFF | TGCAGCGTTGAAGGTCCTAACCTTACCGGGGAGCTGTTTTTT
TRBJ2-3 | TRBD2 | TRBV25-1 | many | CASSLLGETSGDTDTQYF | TGTGCCAGCAGCCTCCTGGGGGAGACTAGCGGAGATACAGATACGCAGTATTTT
TRBJ2-5 | TRBD2 | TRBV9 | few | CASSVDMGTSGGPRETQYF | TGTGCCAGCAGCGTAGATATGGGGACTAGCGGGGGGCCTAGAGAGACCCAGTACTTC
TRBJ2-5 | NA | TRBV20-1 | many | CSASKPDRGETQYF | TGCAGTGCTAGCAAACCGGACCGGGGGGAGACCCAGTACTTC
TRBJ2-5 | TRBD1 | TRBV7-9 | NA | CASSQTGKETQYF | TGTGCCAGCAGCCAGACAGGGAAAGAGACCCAGTACTTC
TRBJ2-5 | TRBD1 | TRBV4-1 | NA | CASSTEGGWKGETQYF | TGCGCCAGCAGCACGGAAGGGGGCTGGAAAGGAGAGACCCAGTACTTC
TRBJ2-2 | TRBD1 | TRBV7-3 | many | CASSSEPGQGFSGELFF | TGTGCCAGCAGCTCAGAGCCGGGACAGGGATTCTCCGGGGAGCTGTTTTTT
TRBJ1-2 | NA | TRBV4-3 | many | CASSQVWESDGYTF | TGCGCCAGCAGCCAAGTTTGGGAATCGGATGGCTACACCTTC
TRBJ2-7 | NA | TRBV7-9 | many | CASSLGGAF | TGTGCCAGCAGCTTAGGGGGAGCGTTC
TRBJ2-1 | NA | TRBV4-3 | many | CASSQGGGRNNEQFF | TGCGCCAGCAGCCAAGGAGGAGGGAGAAACAATGAGCAGTTCTTC
TRBJ2-3 | TRBD2 | TRBV11-1 | many | CASSADGTSGPDTQYF | TGTGCCAGCAGCGCAGACGGGACTAGCGGCCCAGATACGCAGTATTTT
TRBJ1-2 | TRBD1 | TRBV28 | many | CASSPRRGQGGNYGYTF | TGTGCCAGCAGCCCCCGGCGGGGACAGGGGGGAAACTATGGCTACACCTTC
TRBJ1-3 | NA | TRBV12-3/TRBV12-4 | many | CASTAGPLSGNTIYF | TGTGCCAGCACCGCCGGGCCCCTGTCTGGAAACACCATATATTTT
TRBJ2-7 | NA | TRBV12-3/TRBV12-4 | NA | CACSGNRRPLPDEQYF | TGTGCATGCAGTGGCAACAGGCGCCCCCTTCCTGACGAGCAGTACTTC
TRBJ1-3 | TRBD1 | TRBV3-1 | many | CASSHWTGAGNTIYF | TGTGCCAGCAGCCACTGGACAGGGGCTGGAAACACCATATATTTT
TRBJ2-2 | TRBD1 | TRBV7-9 | many | CASSWTDRGITGELFF | TGTGCCAGCAGCTGGACCGACAGGGGAATCACCGGGGAGCTGTTTTTT
TRBJ2-5 | NA | TRBV7-3 | NA | CASSLNGGANPETQYF | TGTGCCAGCAGCTTAAATGGTGGGGCGAACCCAGAGACCCAGTACTTC
TRBJ2-7 | TRBD1 | TRBV6-5 | many | CASSYSDRGPYEQYF | TGTGCCAGCAGTTACTCGGACAGGGGTCCCTACGAGCAGTACTTC
TRBJ2-5 | TRBD2 | TRBV11-1 | many | CASSSTSGLAGGLQETQYF | TGTGCCAGCAGCTCCACTTCGGGACTAGCGGGGGGCCTTCAAGAGACCCAGTACTTC
TRBJ2-4 | NA | TRBV20-1 | many | CSARDWGREQNIQYF | TGCAGTGCTAGAGATTGGGGGAGAGAGCAAAACATTCAGTACTTC
TRBJ2-2 | TRBD2 | TRBV3-1 | many | CASSQSGRRTGELFF | TGTGCCAGCAGCCAGAGCGGGAGACGGACCGGGGAGCTGTTTTTT
TRBJ2-3 | TRBD1 | TRBV9 | many | CASTWDSSSTDTQYF | TGTGCCAGCACCTGGGACAGTTCTTCCACAGATACGCAGTATTTT
TRBJ2-3 | TRBD2 | TRBV7-3 | many | CASSNPSGGRGTDTQYF | TGTGCCAGCAGCAACCCGAGCGGGGGCCGGGGCACAGATACGCAGTATTTT
TRBJ2-5 | TRBD2 | TRBV14 | many | CASSQFLTGGPRETQYF | TGTGCCAGCAGCCAATTTCTGACGGGGGGGCCAAGGGAGACCCAGTACTTC
TRBJ1-2 | TRBD1 | TRBV7-3 | many | CASSLRGGQEYGYTF | TGTGCCAGCAGCTTACGGGGGGGACAGGAATATGGCTACACCTTC
TRBJ2-5 | TRBD1 | TRBV7-6 | many | CASSLAGQDQETQYF | TGTGCCAGCAGCTTAGCTGGACAGGACCAAGAGACCCAGTACTTC
TRBJ1-5 | NA | TRBV7-7 | many | CASSQRGRGNQPQHF | TGTGCCAGCAGCCAGAGAGGGCGAGGCAATCAGCCCCAGCATTTT
TRBJ2-7 | TRBD1 | TRBV28 | many | CASNGPGQLPYEQYF | TGTGCCAGCAACGGACCGGGACAGCTGCCCTACGAGCAGTACTTC
TRBJ1-2 | NA | TRBV3-1 | many | CASSRSTGAPFEGYTF | TGTGCCAGCAGCCGATCCACCGGGGCCCCCTTCGAAGGCTACACCTTC
TRBJ2-5 | NA | TRBV6-1 | many | CASGRLADQETQYF | TGTGCCAGCGGACGATTAGCGGATCAAGAGACCCAGTACTTC
TRBJ2-7 | TRBD1 | TRBV6-2/TRBV6-3 | many | CASSYRVGTGEQYF | TGTGCCAGCAGTTACAGGGTCGGGACAGGCGAGCAGTACTTC
TRBJ2-5 | NA | TRBV25-1 | many | CASSEYTFSQGETQYF | TGTGCCAGCAGTGAATATACATTCTCGCAGGGAGAGACCCAGTACTTC
TRBJ2-1 | TRBD2 | TRBV27 | many | CASSPGLAGYNEQFF | TGTGCCAGCAGCCCCGGACTAGCGGGTTACAATGAGCAGTTCTTC
TRBJ2-6 | NA | TRBV6-5 | many | CASSYSLRGGANVLTF | TGTGCCAGCAGTTACTCGCTTCGGGGTGGGGCCAACGTCCTGACTTTC
TRBJ1-1 | NA | TRBV28 | few | CASSSGGVAEAFF | TGTGCCAGCAGTTCTGGGGGGGTCGCTGAAGCTTTCTTT
TRBJ1-1 | TRBD1 | TRBV29-1 | many | CSAEGRGQGEAFF | TGCAGCGCCGAGGGCAGGGGGCAAGGTGAAGCTTTCTTT
TRBJ2-5 | NA | TRBV9 | few | CASSATRRETQYF | TGTGCCAGCAGCGCGACCCGGAGAGAGACCCAGTACTTC
TRBJ1-2 | TRBD1 | TRBV19 | few | CASRGGLDYGYTF | TGTGCCAGTAGAGGGGGCTTGGACTATGGCTACACCTTC
TRBJ2-3 | NA | TRBV25-1 | NA | CASSAASGTDTQYF | TGTGCCAGCAGTGCGGCTAGCGGCACAGATACGCAGTATTTT
TRBJ2-1 | TRBD1 | TRBV20-1 | many | CSARGQGAEQFF | TGCAGTGCTAGAGGGCAGGGGGCTGAGCAGTTCTTC
TRBJ2-7 | NA | TRBV25-1 | many | CASSETAYEQYF | TGTGCCAGCAGTGAGACAGCCTACGAGCAGTACTTC
TRBJ2-7 | NA | TRBV7-2 | many | CASSPRGPGAYEQYF | TGTGCCAGCAGCCCGCGGGGCCCGGGGGCCTACGAGCAGTACTTC
TRBJ2-1 | NA | TRBV9 | many | CASSVASGGGFEQFF | TGTGCCAGCAGCGTAGCTAGCGGAGGGGGATTCGAGCAGTTCTTC
TRBJ2-7 | NA | TRBV29-1 | many | CSVRTVSFLAEQYF | TGCAGCGTTCGGACAGTTAGCTTCCTTGCCGAGCAGTACTTC